These 10 T cell receptor beta chains share one sample of origin, sequenced in a study of technical replicates of blood from a few donors. TCRdb's table, derived via immunoSEQ multiplex PCR, lists solely in-frame clones and lacks some. The repertoire has 98,000 or so clones, about 95% of them found once; the top ten carry 0.2% to 0.25%. The sample comprised T cells isolated from PBMCs. The source of these receptors is a human donor in good health.

This chain connects TRBV2 to TRBJ1-5; D gene ambiguous. Trimming took 4 bases from V and 3 from J, leaving 10 bases between them. This CDR3 region has 14 residues. Germline CDR1 reads SNHLY; CDR2 reads FYNNEI. As DNA, the CDR3 is TGTGCCAGCAGTGGGCGGCGGAACAATCAGCCCCAGCATTTT. The encoded protein is CASSGRRNNQPQHF.

This clone was counted only a few times. The chain has TRBV7-6 and TRBJ2-2; 7 nucleotides match TRBD1. The V and J ends lost 5 bases and 1 base, in that order; junction bases with no gene match: 7. There are 16 residues in the CDR3. Germline CDR1 and CDR2: SGHVS and FNYEAQ. Here the CDR3 reads CASSPRTGLNTGELFF. Written as DNA, the CDR3 is TGTGCCAGCAGCCCCCGGACAGGCCTGAACACCGGGGAGCTGTTTTTT.

This sequence joins TRBV7-9 and TRBJ1-1, with no clear D. V dropped 5 bases and J dropped 3 bases, with 19 bases sitting between them. This CDR3 contains 16 residues. CDR1 is SEHNR, CDR2 FQNEAQ, per germline (reference sequence). CDR3 amino acids: CASSPPNSRRDTEAFF. DNA for the CDR3: TGTGCCAGCAGCCCCCCAAACTCCCGGAGGGACACTGAAGCTTTCTTT.

The J gene is TRBJ2-7, the V gene TRBV15, with 10 bases aligning to TRBD1. CDR3 length equals 14 residues. Germline CDR1 is LNHNV and CDR2 is YYDKDF (reference sequence). V was pared by 4 bases and J by 5 bases, with 5 bases of the junction left unmatched. The CDR3 spells CATSNTGTGDEQYF. DNA for the CDR3: TGTGCCACCAGCAATACCGGGACAGGGGACGAGCAGTACTTC.

This CDR3 reads CASSLRGTEYTGELFF. DNA for the CDR3: TGTGCCAGCAGTCTAAGGGGGACGGAATACACCGGGGAGCTGTTTTTT. The chain combines TRBV2 with TRBJ2-2, with D possibly being TRBD1 (6 bases). The germline V gene encodes CDR1 SNHLY and CDR2 FYNNEI. Deletions cut 5 bases from V and 3 bases from J, with 16 bases between. The CDR3 runs 16 residues.

V gene TRBV7-9 combines with J gene TRBJ1-2; D is perhaps TRBD1 (6 bases). V was shortened by 4 bases and J by 5 bases, with 14 bases between the two germline ends. Germline CDR1 SEHNR, CDR2 FQNEAQ (reference sequence). The CDR3 extends over 14 amino acids. This CDR3 is CASSSAGEGYGYTF. CDR3 nucleotide sequence: TGTGCCAGCAGCTCTGCAGGGGAAGGGTATGGCTACACCTTC.

The chain uses TRBV30 and TRBJ1-1; 8 nucleotides align to TRBD1. The CDR3 has 13 residues. Germline V gene data show CDR1 as GTSNPN and CDR2 as SVGIG (reference sequence). The junction had 4 bases not matched to a gene; V was cut back by 2 bases and J by 5 bases. CDR3 amino acids: CAWSQGAFTEAFF. As DNA, the CDR3 is TGTGCCTGGAGTCAGGGGGCGTTTACTGAAGCTTTCTTT. Together with reference TRBV30 and TRBJ1-1, the CDR3 gives the full variable domain: SQTIHQWPATLVQPVGSPLSLECTVEGTSNPNLYWYRQAAGRGLQLLFYSVGIGQISSEVPQNLSASRPQDRQFILSSKKLLLSDSGFYLCAWSQGAFTEAFFGQGTRLTVV.

The V gene is TRBV19, the J gene TRBJ1-5, with TRBD1 as a possible D gene (5 bases). This CDR3 region has 15 residues. With 5 bases removed from V and 14 bases from J, the gap between germline ends came to 25 bases. The V gene's germline CDR1 is LNHDA and CDR2 SQIVND (reference sequence). CDR3 nucleotides: TGTGCCAGTAGTTTCCAGCCGGGCAGTGGGGCCGACAAGCATTTT. It specifies CASSFQPGSGADKHF.

The chain employs TRBV7-6 and TRBJ1-1; TRBD1 matches 12 bases. Trimming took 5 bases from V and 1 from J; bases not matched to a gene: 17. Germline V CDR1 and CDR2: SGHVS, FNYEAQ. This CDR3 contains 20 residues. The CDR3 DNA is TGTGCCAGCAGCCACGGGACAGGGGGCGAGGTTGCAGTTTGGAACACTGAAGCTTTCTTT. Encoded protein: CASSHGTGGEVAVWNTEAFF.

The chain recombines TRBV7-9 with TRBJ1-4; TRBD1 is a possible D gene (5 bases). V dropped 5 bases and J dropped 2 bases, with 21 bases sitting between them. CDR3 length: 18 amino acids. Germline V gene data show CDR1 as SEHNR and CDR2 as FQNEAQ (reference sequence). CDR3 protein: CASSDLYNQGSTNEKLFF. CDR3 nucleotides: TGTGCCAGCAGCGACTTATACAACCAGGGATCGACTAATGAAAAACTGTTTTTT.